A selection of T cell receptor beta chains follows, all from one sample in a study of cytomegalovirus exposure and HLA in healthy donors. Sequencing used immunoSEQ multiplex PCR; TCRdb keeps in-frame clones, though not all of them. Of under 200,000 clones listed, 70% to 80% were seen once; the top ten hold over 1%. Sequencing was carried out using PBMCs. These receptors were obtained from a woman aged 50 to 65 in good health and CMV-seronegative. Both conserved end residues are trimmed from each CDR3. A D gene is named only where the DNA matches it firmly.

CDR3aa	v_gene	d_gene	j_gene
ASSAGTGFGGNQPQH	TRBV19	TRBD1	TRBJ1-5
ASSQDLGTSGNTIY	TRBV4-2	-	TRBJ1-3
ASSPRQGVEKLF	TRBV18	TRBD1	TRBJ1-4
SGTDRGFGQY	TRBV29-1	TRBD1	TRBJ2-7
ASSLRLAGDLSEQF	TRBV5-4	TRBD2	TRBJ2-1
ASSLGGTDPIPYNEQF	TRBV5-1	-	TRBJ2-1
ASSRTGGLRPTDTQY	TRBV5-4	TRBD1	TRBJ2-3
ASSRLSVPQETQY	TRBV5-1	-	TRBJ2-5
ASSTQTSGVETQY	TRBV9	TRBD2	TRBJ2-5
ASSVDRVRFHEQF	TRBV9	-	TRBJ2-1
ASSPEGPYGYT	TRBV5-1	-	TRBJ1-2
ASSPTGTGSQPQH	TRBV27	TRBD1	TRBJ1-5
ASSLSRPGLAGGWGTQY	TRBV5-6	TRBD2	TRBJ2-5
ASSLGLTGSSYEQY	TRBV7-9	TRBD1	TRBJ2-7
ASSQLEEQY	TRBV5-4	-	TRBJ2-7
AWEGQNSYEQY	TRBV30	TRBD1	TRBJ2-7
ASSLEAGPYEQY	TRBV5-4	-	TRBJ2-7
ATSRNQFSTGKNIQY	TRBV15	TRBD1	TRBJ2-4
ASSLDRGQPQH	TRBV7-6	TRBD1	TRBJ1-5
ASTSGGAGSYEQY	TRBV27	TRBD1	TRBJ2-7
ASSLAARTEAF	TRBV28	-	TRBJ1-1
ASSPGTGSYEQY	TRBV4-3	TRBD1	TRBJ2-7
ASSKAGGYGNIQY	TRBV6-1	TRBD2	TRBJ2-4
ASSLPGYNSPLH	TRBV6-5	-	TRBJ1-6
ASSPAGQNTEAF	TRBV5-1	-	TRBJ1-1
ASSLEPGGYGYT	TRBV7-2	TRBD1	TRBJ1-2
ASSYTRTGQDYGYT	TRBV5-6	TRBD1	TRBJ1-2